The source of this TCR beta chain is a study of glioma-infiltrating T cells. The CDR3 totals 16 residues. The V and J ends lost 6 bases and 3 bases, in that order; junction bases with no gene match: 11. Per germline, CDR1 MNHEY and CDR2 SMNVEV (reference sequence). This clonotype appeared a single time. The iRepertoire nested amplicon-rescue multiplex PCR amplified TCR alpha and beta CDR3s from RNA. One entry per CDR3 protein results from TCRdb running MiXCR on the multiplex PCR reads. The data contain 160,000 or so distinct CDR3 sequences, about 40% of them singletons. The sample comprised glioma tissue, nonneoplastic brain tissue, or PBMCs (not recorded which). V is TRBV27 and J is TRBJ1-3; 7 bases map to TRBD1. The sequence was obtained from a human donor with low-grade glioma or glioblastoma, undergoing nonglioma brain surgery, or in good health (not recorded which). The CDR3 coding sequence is TGTGCCAGCAGCCGTCATCGGGACAGCGTTGGAAACACCATATATTTT. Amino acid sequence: CASSRHRDSVGNTIYF.